These 8 T cell receptor beta chains share one sample of origin, sequenced in a study of cytomegalovirus exposure and HLA in healthy donors. The PCR employed 60 Vbeta primers together with 13 Jbeta primers. Method: immunoSEQ multiplex PCR; TCRdb's copy keeps in-frame clones and lacks some. The repertoire holds roughly 180,000 clones, under 9.5% seen once, with 1% to 1.5% in the top ten. Sequenced material: PBMCs. The source is a young woman in good health and CMV-seropositive.

This clone was counted only a few times. The chain recombines TRBV5-1 with TRBJ2-3; 9 nucleotides align to TRBD2. From germline, CDR1 is SGHRS and CDR2 YFSETQ. J gave up 3 bases and V 4 bases, and 12 bases lay outside the gene matches. There are 17 residues in the CDR3. The CDR3 DNA reads TGCGCCAGCAGCCCCCCTCGAGCGGGAGGAGTAACAGATACGCAGTATTTT. Translation gives CASSPPRAGGVTDTQYF.

In its sample, this clone was seen a few times. V usage is TRBV7-6 and J usage is TRBJ1-2; TRBD1 agrees at 7 bases. The CDR3 spans 13 residues. V gave up 5 bases and J gave up 2 bases; unmatched junction bases: 2. Germline V CDR1 and CDR2: SGHVS, FNYEAQ. CDR3 in DNA: TGTGCCAGCAGCCCGACAGGGAACTATGGCTACACCTTC. It codes for CASSPTGNYGYTF.

The V and J genes are TRBV5-1 and TRBJ1-4; D ambiguous. The germline CDR1 and CDR2 sequences are SGHRS and YFSETQ. V was cut by 2 bases and J by 5 bases, with 13 bases left in between. The CDR3 runs to 15 residues. CDR3 amino acids: CASSLEGGGNEKLFF. The CDR3 DNA reads TGCGCCAGCAGCTTAGAGGGCGGAGGAAATGAAAAACTGTTTTTT. Variable domain in full (rest from reference TRBV5-1 and TRBJ1-4): KAGVTQTPRYLIKTRGQQVTLSCSPISGHRSVSWYQQTPGQGLQFLFEYFSETQRNKGNFPGRFSGRQFSNSRSEMNVSTLELGDSALYLCASSLEGGGNEKLFFGSGTQLSVL.

In its sample, this clone was seen a few times. The rearrangement joins TRBV29-1 to TRBJ2-7; TRBD2 is a possible D gene (5 bases). Germline values: CDR1 SQVTM, CDR2 ANQGSEA. V lost 5 bases, J lost 2 bases, and 22 bases lay in between. This CDR3 is 16 amino acids long. The chain's CDR3 is CSVLGVASQRPYEQYF. DNA of the CDR3: TGCAGCGTTCTCGGGGTAGCTAGCCAAAGACCCTACGAGCAGTACTTC.

This clone was counted only a few times. Distinct nucleotide sequences in the sample also encode this CDR3. The chain is built from TRBV6-5 and TRBJ1-5; D is unresolved. This CDR3 has 14 amino acids. CDR1 and CDR2 from the germline V gene are MNHEY and SVGAGI. V was pared by 0 bases and J by 4 bases, with 7 bases between. CDR3 protein: CASSYSRGNQPQHF. As DNA, the CDR3 is TGTGCCAGCAGTTACTCGAGAGGGAATCAGCCCCAGCATTTT.

The rearrangement uses TRBV7-8 and TRBJ2-2; possible D gene TRBD2, 5 bases. Germline assignment: CDR1 SGHVS and CDR2 FQNEAQ. This CDR3 has 16 amino acids. The V gene lost 5 bases and the J gene lost 6 bases, with 19 bases spanning the gap. CDR3: CASSPRWSSGPGELFF. CDR3 DNA sequence: TGTGCCAGCAGCCCCCGGTGGAGCAGCGGTCCCGGGGAGCTGTTTTTT.

This chain links TRBV6-6 with TRBJ2-7, with a tentative D call TRBD1 (6 bases). Germline CDR1 is MNHNY and CDR2 is SVGAGI (reference sequence). Trimming took 5 bases from V and 4 from J, leaving 15 bases between them. CDR3 size: 14 residues. Written as DNA, the CDR3 is TGTGCCAGCAGTCTGTCCGGGACACCTTACGAGCAGTACTTC. Amino acids: CASSLSGTPYEQYF.

This sequence joins TRBV5-1 and TRBJ2-5; D may be TRBD2 (6 bases). The germline V and J ends were trimmed by 6 bases and 7 bases, with 16 bases remaining between them. Germline lookup yields CDR1 SGHRS and CDR2 YFSETQ. CDR3 length equals 13 residues. CDR3 bases: TGCGCCAGCACCGAAGGACTAACGGGGACCCAGTACTTC. Amino acids: CASTEGLTGTQYF.